What follows are 12 T cell receptor beta chains derived from one specimen sequenced in a study of shared clonotypes between healthy human individuals (TCRdb year 2020). Receptor libraries were prepared by the immunoSEQ multiplex PCR assay. TCRdb re-hosts the immuneACCESS table, in-frame sequences only. Its copies lack some clones; in the studies checked, an unresolved V gene accounts for under half of them, and the cause for the rest is not known. This sample gives about 460,000 clones in total; 70% to 80% of them show up just once. 12% of the sample belongs to the ten largest clones. Material for sequencing was PBMCs. The origin of the receptors is a woman in her forties in good health. Some clones in this sample may be carry-over from other donors' samples.

A remark on this clone: A far bigger clonotype differs at one base, so this is likely a read error. This chain links TRBV29-1 with TRBJ2-7, with 11 bases fitting TRBD1. The CDR3 is 14 residues long. CDR1 and CDR2 from the germline V gene are SQVTM and ANQGSEA. The CDR3 DNA reads as TGCAGCGTTGAAGGGGACAGGGGGATCTACGAGCAGCACTTC. Its protein product is CSVEGDRGIYEQHF.

V and J are TRBV28 and TRBJ2-7; D not certain. V lost 5 bases and J 4 bases, leaving 9 bases between the germline ends. This CDR3 contains 12 residues. Germline V lookup: CDR1 MDHEN, CDR2 SYDVKM. CDR3 sequence: CASSTTLYEQYF. The CDR3 DNA reads as TGTGCCAGCAGTACGACACTTTACGAGCAGTACTTC.

The chain joins TRBV5-4 to TRBJ1-3, with D possibly matching TRBD1 (5 bases). This CDR3 region has 13 residues. Germline V lookup: CDR1 SGHNT, CDR2 YYREEE (reference sequence). The germline V and J ends were trimmed by 1 base and 8 bases, with 10 bases remaining between them. The CDR3 spells CASSLRQGDTIYF. The CDR3 DNA follows: TGTGCCAGCAGCTTGCGGCAGGGAGACACCATATATTTT.

The chain uses TRBV7-9 and TRBJ2-7; 13 bases line up with TRBD2. CDR1 and CDR2 from the germline V gene are SEHNR and FQNEAQ (reference sequence). The CDR3 sequence is 15 residues long. Trimming cost V 4 bases and J 0 bases; bases outside gene matches: 0. As DNA, the CDR3 is TGTGCCAGCAGCTGGACTAGCGGGAGCTCCTACGAGCAGTACTTC. Protein product: CASSWTSGSSYEQYF.

Note on this clone: No conserved phenylalanine or tryptophan ends this CDR3, so it is likely a read error. The chain links TRBV7-9 to TRBJ1-1; unclear D gene. This CDR3 contains 12 residues. Germline V gene sequence: CDR1 SEHNR, CDR2 FQNEAQ (reference sequence). Trimming took off 1 base at V and 10 bases at J, with 10 bases between the two ends. The CDR3 sequence: CASSLVWERAFS. The CDR3 DNA sequence: TGTGCCAGCAGCTTAGTCTGGGAAAGAGCTTTCTCT.

In the case of this clone: It is likely a read error: a sequence one base away is far more abundant. The rearrangement uses TRBV7-2 and TRBJ2-1; D gene ambiguous. The CDR3 covers 13 residues. Germline V lookup: CDR1 SGHTA, CDR2 FQGNSA. V gave up 1 base and J gave up 12 bases, with 13 bases separating them. CDR3 residues: CASSLGVNHGQFF. CDR3 nucleotides: TGTGCCAGCAGCTTAGGGGTTAACCATGGGCAGTTCTTC.

The chain carries TRBV29-1 and TRBJ1-4; no definite D call. V lost 0 bases and J 10 bases, leaving 15 bases between the germline ends. The germline V gene encodes CDR1 SQVTM and CDR2 ANQGSEA. The CDR3 is 14 amino acids. Written as DNA, the CDR3 is TGCAGCGTTGAAGAACCTGGGGTGGGTGGAAAACTGTTTTTT. Translating gives CSVEEPGVGGKLFF.

V is TRBV5-4 and J is TRBJ2-4; TRBD1 matches at 7 bases. Germline trimming cut 4 bases from V and 1 base from J; bases unmatched to any gene: 2. The CDR3 totals 14 residues. Germline V gives CDR1 SGHNT, CDR2 YYREEE (reference sequence). The CDR3 nucleotides are TGTGCCAGCAGCAAGACAGGGGCCAAAAACATTCAGTACTTC. As protein: CASSKTGAKNIQYF.

The chain is built from TRBV2 and TRBJ2-2; 12 bases match TRBD1. The CDR3 length is 15 residues. CDR1 and CDR2 from the germline V gene are SNHLY and FYNNEI. Trimming cost V 6 bases and J 6 bases; bases outside gene matches: 5. CDR3 region: CASSGTGGWAGELFF. As DNA, the CDR3 is TGTGCCAGCAGCGGGACAGGGGGCTGGGCCGGGGAGCTGTTTTTT.

This chain connects TRBV19 to TRBJ2-1; 10 nucleotides line up with TRBD2. Unmatched junction bases numbered 8, after V lost 6 bases and J lost 6 bases. Germline-derived CDR1 and CDR2 are LNHDA and SQIVND (reference sequence). CDR3 length: 15 residues. CDR3 sequence: CASRLAGGQGNEQFF. The CDR3, as DNA: TGTGCCAGTAGGTTAGCGGGAGGTCAAGGCAATGAGCAGTTCTTC.

The chain uses TRBV23-1 and TRBJ1-2; perhaps TRBD1 as D (5 bases). TRBV23-1 is known as an ORF, though its function is uncertain. Trimming pared 4 bases from V and 2 bases from J, leaving 14 bases between. The CDR3 spans 15 residues. This CDR3 reads CASSRGIDSNYGYTF. CDR3 nucleotide sequence: TGCGCCAGCAGTCGCGGTATAGACAGCAACTATGGCTACACCTTC.

The chain combines TRBV11-2 with TRBJ2-6; tentative D call: TRBD1 (6 bases). The CDR3 is made up of 14 amino acids. V gave up 0 bases and J gave up 15 bases, with 15 bases separating them. Per the germline V gene, CDR1 is SGHAT and CDR2 is FQNNGV. CDR3 DNA: TGTGCCAGCAGCTTAGATCGGCACAGGGCCCCCCTGACTTTC. Amino acids: CASSLDRHRAPLTF.